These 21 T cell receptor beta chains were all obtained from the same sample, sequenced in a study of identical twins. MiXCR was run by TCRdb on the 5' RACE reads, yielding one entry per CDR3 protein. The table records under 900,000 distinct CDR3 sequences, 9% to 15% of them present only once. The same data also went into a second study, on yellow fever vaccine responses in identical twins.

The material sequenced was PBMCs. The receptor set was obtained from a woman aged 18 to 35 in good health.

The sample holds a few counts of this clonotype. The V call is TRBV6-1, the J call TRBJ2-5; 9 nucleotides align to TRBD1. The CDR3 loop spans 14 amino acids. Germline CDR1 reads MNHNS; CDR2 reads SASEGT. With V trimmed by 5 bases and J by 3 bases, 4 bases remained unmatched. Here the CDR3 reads CASSMGQGKETQYF. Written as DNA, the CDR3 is TGTGCCAGCAGTATGGGACAGGGAAAAGAGACCCAGTACTTC.

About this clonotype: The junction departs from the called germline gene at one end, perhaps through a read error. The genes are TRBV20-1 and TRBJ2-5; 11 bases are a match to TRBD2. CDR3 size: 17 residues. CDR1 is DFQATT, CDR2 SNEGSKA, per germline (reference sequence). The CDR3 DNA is TGCTGTGCTAGAGATGACGTAGCGGGGGGGCCGAGTGAGACCCAGTACTTC. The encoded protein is CCARDDVAGGPSETQYF.

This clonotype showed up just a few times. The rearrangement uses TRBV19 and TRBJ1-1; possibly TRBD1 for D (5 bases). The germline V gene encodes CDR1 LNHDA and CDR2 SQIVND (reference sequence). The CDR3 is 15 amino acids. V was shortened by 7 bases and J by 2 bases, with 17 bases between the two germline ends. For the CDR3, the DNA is TGTGCCAGTAAGCCCAGCGGGGGATCAAACACTGAAGCTTTCTTT. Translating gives CASKPSGGSNTEAFF.

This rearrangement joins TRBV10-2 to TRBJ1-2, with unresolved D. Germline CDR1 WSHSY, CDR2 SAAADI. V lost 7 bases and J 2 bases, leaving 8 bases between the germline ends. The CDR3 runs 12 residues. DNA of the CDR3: TGCGCCAGCACAGACCGAAACTATGGCTACACCTTC. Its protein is CASTDRNYGYTF.

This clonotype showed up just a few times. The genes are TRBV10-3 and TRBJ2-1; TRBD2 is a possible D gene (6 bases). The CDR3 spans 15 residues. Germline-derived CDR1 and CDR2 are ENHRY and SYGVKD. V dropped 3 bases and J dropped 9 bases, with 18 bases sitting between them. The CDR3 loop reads CAISDRRSMGGEQFF. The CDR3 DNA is TGTGCCATCAGTGATCGGAGGTCCATGGGGGGTGAGCAGTTCTTC.

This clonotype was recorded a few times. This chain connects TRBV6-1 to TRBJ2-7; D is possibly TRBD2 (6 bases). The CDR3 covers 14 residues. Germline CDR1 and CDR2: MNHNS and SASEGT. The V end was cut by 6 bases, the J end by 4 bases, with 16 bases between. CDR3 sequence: CASSPTGSKYEQYF. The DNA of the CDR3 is TGTGCCAGCAGCCCCACCGGGAGTAAATACGAGCAGTACTTC.

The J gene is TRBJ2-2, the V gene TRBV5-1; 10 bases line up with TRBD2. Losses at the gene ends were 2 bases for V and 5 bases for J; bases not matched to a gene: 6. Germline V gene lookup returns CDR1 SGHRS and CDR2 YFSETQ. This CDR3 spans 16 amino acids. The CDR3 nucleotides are TGCGCCAGCAGCTTCTCTACTAGCGGGGAGACCGGGGAGCTGTTTTTT. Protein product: CASSFSTSGETGELFF.

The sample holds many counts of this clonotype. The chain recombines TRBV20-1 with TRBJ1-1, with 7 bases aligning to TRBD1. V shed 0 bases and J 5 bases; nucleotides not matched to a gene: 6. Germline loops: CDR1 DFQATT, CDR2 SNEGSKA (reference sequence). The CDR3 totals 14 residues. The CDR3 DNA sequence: TGCAGTGCTAGAGATCTAGGGGGCTTTACTGAAGCTTTCTTT. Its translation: CSARDLGGFTEAFF.

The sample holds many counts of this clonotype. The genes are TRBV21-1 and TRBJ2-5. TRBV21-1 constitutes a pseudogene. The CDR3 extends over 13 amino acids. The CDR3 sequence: CASSKEDQETQYF. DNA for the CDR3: TGTGCCAGCAGCAAAGAGGATCAAGAGACCCAGTACTTC.

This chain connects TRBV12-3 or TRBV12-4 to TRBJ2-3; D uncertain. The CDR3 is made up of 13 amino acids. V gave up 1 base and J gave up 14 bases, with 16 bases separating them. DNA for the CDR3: TGTGCCAGCAGTTTAGATCCGCGGACGCCGGCGTATTTT. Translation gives CASSLDPRTPAYF.

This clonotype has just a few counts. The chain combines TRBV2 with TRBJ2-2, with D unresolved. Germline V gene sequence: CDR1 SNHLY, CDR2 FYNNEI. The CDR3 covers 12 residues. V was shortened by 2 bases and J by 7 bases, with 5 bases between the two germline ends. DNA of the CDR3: TGTGCCAGCAGTGAATGGGGCGGGGAGCTGTTTTTT. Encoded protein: CASSEWGGELFF.

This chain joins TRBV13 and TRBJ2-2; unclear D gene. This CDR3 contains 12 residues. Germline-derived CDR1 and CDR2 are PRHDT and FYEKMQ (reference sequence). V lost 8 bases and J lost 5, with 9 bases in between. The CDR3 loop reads CASARRTGELFF. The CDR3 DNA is TGTGCCAGCGCCCGGCGGACCGGGGAGCTGTTTTTT.

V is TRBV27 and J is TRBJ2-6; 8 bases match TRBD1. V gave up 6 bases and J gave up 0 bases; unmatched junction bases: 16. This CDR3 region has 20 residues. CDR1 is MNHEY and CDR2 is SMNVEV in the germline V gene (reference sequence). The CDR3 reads CASRTGQGRRLSSGANVLTF. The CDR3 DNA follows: TGTGCCAGCAGAACCGGACAGGGAAGGAGGCTCAGCTCTGGGGCCAACGTCCTGACTTTC.

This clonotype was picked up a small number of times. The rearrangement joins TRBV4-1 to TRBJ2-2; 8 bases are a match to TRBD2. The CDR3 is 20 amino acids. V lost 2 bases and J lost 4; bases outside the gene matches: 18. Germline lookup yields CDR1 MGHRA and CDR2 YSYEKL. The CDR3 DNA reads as TGCGCCAGCAGCCAAAGATCGGGGGGGTGGGGCCGGAAGGTCACCGGGGAGCTGTTTTTT. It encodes CASSQRSGGWGRKVTGELFF.

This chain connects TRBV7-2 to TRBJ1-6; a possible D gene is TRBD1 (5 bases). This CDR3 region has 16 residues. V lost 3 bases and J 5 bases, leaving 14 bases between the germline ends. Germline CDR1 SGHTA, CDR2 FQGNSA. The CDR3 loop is CASSFSGTGNNSPLHF. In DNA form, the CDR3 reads TGTGCCAGCAGCTTTAGCGGGACGGGAAATAATTCACCCCTCCACTTT.

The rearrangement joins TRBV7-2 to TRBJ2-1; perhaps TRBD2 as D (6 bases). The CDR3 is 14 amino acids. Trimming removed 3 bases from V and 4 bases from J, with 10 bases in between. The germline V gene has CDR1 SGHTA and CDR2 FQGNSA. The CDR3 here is CASSFAGIYNEQFF. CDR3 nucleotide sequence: TGTGCCAGCAGCTTTGCGGGAATTTACAATGAGCAGTTCTTC. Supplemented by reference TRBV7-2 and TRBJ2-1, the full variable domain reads GAGVSQSPSNKVTEKGKDVELRCDPISGHTALYWYRQSLGQGLEFLIYFQGNSAPDKSGLPSDRFSAERTGGSVSTLTIQRTQQEDSAVYLCASSFAGIYNEQFFGPGTRLTVL.

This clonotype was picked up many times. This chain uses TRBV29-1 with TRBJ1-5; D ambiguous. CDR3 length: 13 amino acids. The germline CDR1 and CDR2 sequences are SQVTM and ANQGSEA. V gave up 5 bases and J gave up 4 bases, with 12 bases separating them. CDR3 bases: TGCAGCGTTCAAGGATTAGGGAATCAGCCCCAGCATTTT. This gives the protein CSVQGLGNQPQHF.

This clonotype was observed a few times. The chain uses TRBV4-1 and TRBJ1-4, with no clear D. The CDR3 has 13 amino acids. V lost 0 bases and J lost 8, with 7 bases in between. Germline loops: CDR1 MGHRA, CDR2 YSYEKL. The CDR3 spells CASSQDRWEKLFF. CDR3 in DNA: TGCGCCAGCAGCCAAGATCGGTGGGAAAAACTGTTTTTT.

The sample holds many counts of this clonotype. CDR3 in amino acids: CASSGTVVAFF. For the CDR3, the DNA is TGCGCCAGCAGCGGGACAGTTGTAGCTTTCTTT. V usage is TRBV5-1 and J usage is TRBJ1-1, with 7 bases that match TRBD1. Per the germline V gene, CDR1 is SGHRS and CDR2 is YFSETQ. The CDR3 length is 11 residues. The trim removed 4 bases at V and 10 bases at J, leaving 4 bases unmatched.

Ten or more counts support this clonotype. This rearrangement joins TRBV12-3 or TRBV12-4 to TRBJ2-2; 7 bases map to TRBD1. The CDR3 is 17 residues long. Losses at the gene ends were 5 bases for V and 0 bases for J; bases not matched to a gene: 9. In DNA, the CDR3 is TGTGCCAGCAGTCCCCCTTCGGGGACAGCGAACACCGGGGAGCTGTTTTTT. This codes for CASSPPSGTANTGELFF.

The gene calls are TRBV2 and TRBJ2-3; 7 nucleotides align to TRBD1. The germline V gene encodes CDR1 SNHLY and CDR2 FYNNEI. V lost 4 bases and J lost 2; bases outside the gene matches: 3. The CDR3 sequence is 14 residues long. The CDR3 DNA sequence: TGTGCCAGCAGTGGACAGGGCTTCACAGATACGCAGTATTTT. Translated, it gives CASSGQGFTDTQYF.